These 23 T cell receptor beta chains originate from one sample sequenced in a study of blood T cell repertoires in COVID-19. The data were produced by immunoSEQ multiplex PCR, yet TCRdb's version contains in-frame clones alone and is incomplete. Of over 130,000 clones listed, around nine tenths are singletons. The material sequenced was peripheral blood. These receptors were taken from a human donor in a cohort sampled during active COVID-19.

The chain has TRBV18 and TRBJ2-7; the D gene is possibly TRBD1 (6 bases). Germline assignment: CDR1 KGHSH and CDR2 LQKENI. Trimming removed 6 bases at V and 1 base at J, with 13 bases between. The length of the CDR3 is 14 residues. DNA of the CDR3: TGTGCCAGCTCGCGACGGGACATTTCCTACGAGCAGTACTTC. Translated, it gives CASSRRDISYEQYF.

The chain combines TRBV7-3 with TRBJ1-1; D might be TRBD1 (5 bases). Germline V gene data show CDR1 as SGHTA and CDR2 as FQGTGA. With 4 bases removed from V and 3 bases from J, the gap between germline ends came to 9 bases. The length of the CDR3 is 13 residues. CDR3 nucleotide sequence: TGTGCCAGCAGCTCACAGGAACACACTGAAGCTTTCTTT. This encodes CASSSQEHTEAFF.

The J gene is TRBJ1-5, the V gene TRBV19; D is unresolved. The ends were cut back, 1 base at V and 2 bases at J, with 6 bases in the middle. CDR3 length: 14 amino acids. The germline V gene encodes CDR1 LNHDA and CDR2 SQIVND (reference sequence). In nucleotides, the CDR3 is TGTGCCAGTAGTATAGCGAGAGGCAATCAGCCCCAGCATTTT. It specifies CASSIARGNQPQHF.

This clone showed up just a few times. The chain combines TRBV10-2 with TRBJ1-4, with unresolved D. The CDR3 runs to 15 residues. Trimming left V 4 bases short and J 2 bases short, with 11 bases between. The germline CDR1 and CDR2 sequences are WSHSY and SAAADI. CDR3 region: CASSASGTTNEKLFF. The CDR3, as DNA: TGCGCCAGCAGTGCTTCGGGAACGACTAATGAAAAACTGTTTTTT.

This chain connects TRBV5-1 to TRBJ2-2; D may be TRBD1 (5 bases). Germline CDR1 and CDR2: SGHRS and YFSETQ. V was pared by 0 bases and J by 4 bases, with 16 bases between. The CDR3 contains 17 residues. For the CDR3, the DNA is TGCGCCAGCAGCTTGGCCAGGGTTTATCGAGGCACCGGGGAGCTGTTTTTT. Protein sequence: CASSLARVYRGTGELFF.

The J gene is TRBJ2-1, the V gene TRBV5-5; D is unclear. The length of the CDR3 is 13 residues. Germline CDR1 and CDR2: SGHKS and YYEKEE (reference sequence). Deletions cut 2 bases from V and 5 bases from J, with 8 bases between. The CDR3 DNA reads TGTGCCAGCAGCTTAACGAGAAACAATGAGCAGTTCTTC. Translation: CASSLTRNNEQFF. Together with reference TRBV5-5 and TRBJ2-1, the CDR3 gives the full variable domain: DAGVTQSPTHLIKTRGQQVTLRCSPISGHKSVSWYQQVLGQGPQFIFQYYEKEERGRGNFPDRFSARQFPNYSSELNVNALLLGDSALYLCASSLTRNNEQFFGPGTRLTVL.

Comments on this clone: The sample has other DNA sequences that encode this CDR3 too. The V gene is TRBV9, the J gene TRBJ2-5; 8 bases match TRBD2. Germline V gene lookup returns CDR1 SGDLS and CDR2 YYNGEE. The CDR3 contains 16 residues. After removal of 0 bases from V and 5 bases from J, the junction contained 9 bases not matched to a gene. CDR3 DNA sequence: TGTGCCAGCAGCGTAGAGGGAAGCGGGGGATGGGAGACCCAGTACTTC. This encodes CASSVEGSGGWETQYF.

The J gene is TRBJ1-5, the V gene TRBV7-2, with a tentative D call TRBD1 (6 bases). This CDR3 has 18 amino acids. The V gene lost 5 bases and the J gene lost 0 bases, with 20 bases spanning the gap. Germline V gene data show CDR1 as SGHTA and CDR2 as FQGNSA. CDR3 DNA sequence: TGTGCCAGCAGCCCCGGGACCAGGGGCGATTATAGCAATCAGCCCCAGCATTTT. Its translation is CASSPGTRGDYSNQPQHF.

The rearrangement uses TRBV19 and TRBJ2-7; 7 bases align to TRBD1. The CDR3 contains 13 residues. The germline V gene encodes CDR1 LNHDA and CDR2 SQIVND (reference sequence). V lost 3 bases and J lost 7; bases outside the gene matches: 6. The CDR3 DNA sequence: TGTGCCAGTAGTATTAGGGGGCGCAGTGAGCAGTACTTC. Its protein product is CASSIRGRSEQYF.

The J gene is TRBJ2-7, the V gene TRBV7-9; 9 nucleotides match TRBD2. CDR3 size: 14 residues. Unmatched junction bases numbered 8, after V lost 8 bases and J lost 3 bases. The V gene's germline CDR1 is SEHNR and CDR2 FQNEAQ (reference sequence). This CDR3 reads CASSNSGRYYEQYF. The CDR3 bases are TGTGCCAGCTCCAATAGCGGGAGATACTACGAGCAGTACTTC.

The chain is built from TRBV7-3 and TRBJ2-2, with TRBD1 matching over 7 bases. The trim removed 6 bases at V and 4 bases at J, leaving 5 bases unmatched. Germline CDR1 SGHTA, CDR2 FQGTGA. This CDR3 comprises 14 residues. The CDR3 bases are TGTGCCAGCAGTTATGGACAGGCCACCGGGGAGCTGTTTTTT. Protein sequence: CASSYGQATGELFF.

The chain joins TRBV5-1 to TRBJ1-2, with 8 bases identical to TRBD1. In germline, CDR1 is SGHRS, CDR2 YFSETQ. J gave up 2 bases and V 4 bases, and 4 bases lay outside the gene matches. The CDR3 length is 14 residues. CDR3: CASSQGQGNYGYTF. CDR3 sequence (DNA): TGCGCCAGCAGCCAAGGACAGGGCAACTATGGCTACACCTTC.

V is TRBV5-4 and J is TRBJ2-1; TRBD2 matches at 7 bases. CDR1 is SGHNT, CDR2 YYREEE, per germline (reference sequence). The CDR3 is 16 residues long. Unmatched junction bases numbered 7, after V lost 4 bases and J lost 0 bases. Written as DNA, the CDR3 is TGTGCCAGCAGCCATCGACTAGCTAGCTCCTACAATGAGCAGTTCTTC. As protein: CASSHRLASSYNEQFF.

There are a few counts of this clone. This chain connects TRBV29-1 to TRBJ1-1; D may be TRBD1 (5 bases). The CDR3 runs 14 residues. V lost 3 bases, J lost 2 bases, and 13 bases lay in between. Germline V gene sequence: CDR1 SQVTM, CDR2 ANQGSEA. The CDR3 loop reads CSVDQGTLNTEAFF. CDR3 coding DNA: TGCAGCGTTGATCAGGGAACCCTTAACACTGAAGCTTTCTTT.

The chain is built from TRBV27 and TRBJ2-3, with a tentative D call TRBD2 (5 bases). V was pared by 10 bases and J by 2 bases, with 13 bases between. This CDR3 spans 13 amino acids. Germline V gene data show CDR1 as MNHEY and CDR2 as SMNVEV (reference sequence). The CDR3 DNA reads TGTGCCACCACGGACTGGAACACAGATACGCAGTATTTT. It specifies CATTDWNTDTQYF.

In its sample, this clone was seen once. This rearrangement joins TRBV29-1 to TRBJ2-1, with 15 bases matching TRBD2. V gave up 6 bases and J gave up 7 bases; unmatched junction bases: 7. CDR1 SQVTM and CDR2 ANQGSEA come from the germline V gene. The CDR3 is 15 amino acids. CDR3 amino acids: CSVARTSGRVNEQFF. The CDR3 DNA reads as TGCAGCGTCGCCAGGACTAGCGGGAGGGTAAATGAGCAGTTCTTC.

Details on this clone: One junction end disagrees with the germline gene, perhaps due to a read error. This sequence joins TRBV4-2 and TRBJ1-2; weak D call: TRBD1 (5 bases). The CDR3 spans 13 residues. Germline V CDR1 and CDR2: LGHNA, YNFKEQ. CDR3 nucleotide sequence: TGTGCCAGCAGCGAAGACAGTATCTTAGGCTACACCTTC. Translating it yields CASSEDSILGYTF.

This chain connects TRBV6-2 or TRBV6-3 to TRBJ2-1; 8 positions match TRBD2. Germline values: CDR1 MNHEY, CDR2 SVGEGT. The CDR3 consists of 15 residues. Germline trimming cut 2 bases from V and 7 bases from J; bases unmatched to any gene: 7. Here the CDR3 reads CASSYRAGVRNEQFF. The CDR3, as DNA: TGTGCCAGCAGTTACCGAGCGGGAGTCAGAAATGAGCAGTTCTTC.

The chain carries TRBV21-1 and TRBJ2-5; the D call of TRBD1 is as the table states it, not checked on the DNA. TRBV21-1 is classified as a pseudogene. The CDR3 loop spans 19 amino acids. The CDR3 region has the DNA TGTGCCAGCAGCAAACGAATATTGAAGGTAACAGGGCGGTATGAGACCCAGTACTTC. As protein: CASSKRILKVTGRYETQYF.

This rearrangement joins TRBV5-1 to TRBJ2-1, with TRBD1 as a possible D gene (6 bases). The V end was cut by 6 bases, the J end by 4 bases, with 11 bases between. CDR1 SGHRS and CDR2 YFSETQ come from the germline V gene. This CDR3 has 13 amino acids. CDR3: CASNLQGYNEQFF. CDR3 nucleotides: TGCGCCAGCAATCTTCAGGGGTACAATGAGCAGTTCTTC.

The chain couples TRBV3-1 (or the pseudogene TRBV3-2) to TRBJ1-5; D is uncertain. CDR1 is LGHDT and CDR2 is YNNKEL in the germline V gene (reference sequence). Trimming took 0 bases from V and 1 from J, leaving 4 bases between them. There are 14 residues in the CDR3. The CDR3, as DNA: TGTGCCAGCAGCCAAGAATTAAGCAATCAGCCCCAGCATTTT. This gives the protein CASSQELSNQPQHF.

The chain couples TRBV2 to TRBJ2-1, with TRBD2 matching 7 bases. The CDR3 has 14 residues. Trimming at V came to 8 bases and at J to 5 bases, leaving 9 bases not matched to a gene. Germline CDR1 is SNHLY and CDR2 is FYNNEI. The CDR3 DNA sequence: TGTGCCAGCGGTTGGGAGGGCTTAGACAATGAGCAGTTCTTC. Translated, it gives CASGWEGLDNEQFF.

V usage is TRBV4-2 and J usage is TRBJ2-7, with TRBD2 matching over 15 bases. The junction had 11 bases not matched to a gene; V was cut back by 1 base and J by 4 bases. This CDR3 comprises 19 residues. Looked up from germline, CDR1 is LGHNA and CDR2 is YNFKEQ. CDR3 coding DNA: TGTGCCAGCAGCCAAGCCCCGGGACTAGCGGGAGGTTATGGGTACGAGCAGTACTTC. It codes for CASSQAPGLAGGYGYEQYF.